The next 8 T cell receptor beta chains were all read from a single sample in a study of beta chain features in type 1 diabetes (dated by TCRdb to the late 2010s). Library preparation employed the immunoSEQ multiplex PCR assay. The entire amount of isolated RNA was reverse transcribed using the High Capacity cDNA Reverse Transcription Kit, so the sequenced TCRB transcripts were expressed ones. TCRdb provides this immuneACCESS table in a form limited to in-frame rearrangements. Some clones are lacking; in checked studies, under half of them reflect an unresolved V gene, and why the rest are absent is not known. The table for this sample lists 620,000 or so clones; less than 20% of them were counted only once. Clones ranked in the top ten supply approximately 0.087% of the sample. Sequencing was performed on naive CD4+ T cells from blood. This specimen's cell subset or site label, interpreted: true naive CD4+ T cells. Receptor source: a man between 18 and 29 years old in good health.

The V and J genes are TRBV9 and TRBJ2-1, with TRBD1 identical over 7 bases. This CDR3 has 16 amino acids. Germline values: CDR1 SGDLS, CDR2 YYNGEE. J gave up 0 bases and V 3 bases, and 6 bases lay outside the gene matches. CDR3 protein: CASSASAGGSYNEQFF. DNA of the CDR3: TGTGCCAGCAGCGCATCAGCAGGGGGCTCCTACAATGAGCAGTTCTTC.

The chain has TRBV28 and TRBJ2-7; the match to TRBD1 covers 7 bases. Germline CDR1 is MDHEN and CDR2 is SYDVKM. V lost 3 bases, J lost 2 bases, and 7 bases stayed unmatched. This CDR3 comprises 15 residues. CDR3 loop: CASSFPRGQAYEQYF. CDR3 DNA: TGTGCCAGCAGTTTCCCCCGCGGACAGGCCTACGAGCAGTACTTC.

This clone was seen only a few times. The chain links TRBV5-6 to TRBJ2-1, with 8 positions matching TRBD2. With 3 bases clipped from V and 4 bases from J, the junction kept 9 bases outside the gene matches. Looked up from germline, CDR1 is SGHDT and CDR2 is YYEEEE. The CDR3 covers 16 residues. The CDR3 reads CASSYLAGREYNEQFF. The CDR3 bases are TGTGCCAGCAGCTATCTAGCGGGCCGGGAGTACAATGAGCAGTTCTTC.

The J gene is TRBJ1-4, the V gene TRBV6-6, with D uncertain. Germline CDR1 and CDR2: MNHNY and SVGAGI (reference sequence). V shed 2 bases and J shed 5 bases, with 9 bases lying between them. The CDR3 has 14 amino acids. The CDR3 is CASSYKISNEKLFF. CDR3 nucleotide sequence: TGTGCCAGCAGTTACAAGATCAGCAATGAAAAACTGTTTTTT.

The genes are TRBV27 and TRBJ2-7, with 9 bases that match TRBD1. Per germline, CDR1 MNHEY and CDR2 SMNVEV (reference sequence). The CDR3 length is 13 residues. Losses at the gene ends were 3 bases for V and 6 bases for J; bases not matched to a gene: 3. As DNA, the CDR3 is TGTGCCAGCAGTTTGGGACAGGGAGGCGAGCAGTACTTC. It yields the protein CASSLGQGGEQYF.

The chain carries TRBV28 and TRBJ1-2, with 8 bases identical to TRBD1. The CDR3 sequence is 14 residues long. V shed 6 bases and J 1 base; nucleotides not matched to a gene: 4. Germline CDR1 reads MDHEN; CDR2 reads SYDVKM. CDR3 region: CASSWGQVNYGYTF. CDR3 nucleotide sequence: TGTGCCAGCAGCTGGGGACAGGTTAACTATGGCTACACCTTC.

V is TRBV6-1 and J is TRBJ1-5; D gene uncertain. There are 13 residues in the CDR3. The V end was cut by 6 bases, the J end by 4 bases, with 10 bases between. Germline values: CDR1 MNHNS, CDR2 SASEGT. The CDR3 bases are TGTGCCAGCAGCGTAGGAAGGAATCAGCCCCAGCATTTT. Encoded protein: CASSVGRNQPQHF.

J is TRBJ2-5 and V is TRBV7-2; 7 nucleotides line up with TRBD2. After removal of 8 bases from V and 4 bases from J, the junction contained 19 bases not matched to a gene. Germline V CDR1 and CDR2: SGHTA, FQGNSA. This CDR3 spans 17 amino acids. CDR3 in amino acids: CASFQWEWEGSGETQYF. CDR3 bases: TGTGCCAGCTTTCAATGGGAGTGGGAGGGCAGCGGAGAGACCCAGTACTTC.